Each of the 10 T cell receptor beta chains below was sequenced from the same sample in a study of cytomegalovirus exposure and HLA in healthy donors. TCRdb's copy holds only in-frame clones and misses some; the assay was immunoSEQ multiplex PCR. The data show some 180,000 clones, roughly 81% seen once. Material: PBMCs. These receptors were taken from a woman in her 30s in good health and CMV-seronegative.

This clone appeared a few times. The chain's CDR3 is CASSFRDRDSPLHF. The CDR3 DNA reads TGTGCCAGCAGCTTCCGGGACAGGGATTCACCCCTCCACTTT. J is TRBJ1-6 and V is TRBV5-6, with 9 bases aligning to TRBD1. The ends lost 2 bases at V and 8 bases at J; junction bases unmatched: 2. The V gene's germline CDR1 is SGHDT and CDR2 YYEEEE. The CDR3 has 14 amino acids.

J is TRBJ2-7 and V is TRBV10-3; possible D gene TRBD2, 5 bases. Trimming cost V 4 bases and J 0 bases, with 13 bases left between them. The CDR3 has 15 residues. Germline V gene data show CDR1 as ENHRY and CDR2 as SYGVKD. This chain's CDR3 is CAISVGMRDSYEQYF. CDR3 nucleotides: TGTGCCATCAGTGTGGGTATGAGGGACTCCTACGAGCAGTACTTC.

This clone was seen only a few times. The CDR3 DNA reads as TGTGCCAGCAGCTCCTACAGGGGGCGATCCTACGAGCAGTACTTC. Translated: CASSSYRGRSYEQYF. This chain connects TRBV7-2 to TRBJ2-7; TRBD1 aligns across 9 bases. The CDR3 totals 15 residues. V trimming: 4 bases; J trimming: 1 base; junction bases outside the gene matches: 5. The V gene's germline CDR1 is SGHTA and CDR2 FQGNSA.

The V gene is TRBV5-6, the J gene TRBJ1-1, with 9 bases aligning to TRBD1. This CDR3 spans 16 amino acids. The junction had 17 bases not matched to a gene; V was cut back by 3 bases and J by 11 bases. In germline, CDR1 is SGHDT, CDR2 YYEEEE. CDR3: CASSWEGTGSINGAFF. As DNA, the CDR3 is TGTGCCAGCAGCTGGGAGGGGACAGGGAGCATCAATGGGGCTTTCTTT.

The rearrangement links TRBV28 to TRBJ1-2; 11 bases match TRBD1. V gave up 5 bases and J gave up 7 bases; unmatched junction bases: 12. There are 16 residues in the CDR3. CDR1 and CDR2 from the germline V gene are MDHEN and SYDVKM. CDR3 nucleotides: TGTGCCAGCAGTATGAAGCTCGGACAGGGGGCTTTTGGCTACACCTTC. Protein: CASSMKLGQGAFGYTF.

This rearrangement joins TRBV27 to TRBJ1-5; D gene unclear. Germline-derived CDR1 and CDR2 are MNHEY and SMNVEV (reference sequence). V was clipped by 2 bases and J by 3 bases, with 11 bases between them. The CDR3 is 15 residues long. This chain's CDR3 is CASSLVGETNQPQHF. The CDR3 DNA reads as TGTGCCAGCAGTTTAGTTGGGGAGACCAATCAGCCCCAGCATTTT.

CDR3 loop: CASRTSGGSDTQYF. The CDR3 DNA sequence: TGTGCCAGCCGGACTAGCGGGGGATCAGATACGCAGTATTTT. This chain connects TRBV6-6 to TRBJ2-3; TRBD2 aligns across 13 bases. CDR3 length: 14 amino acids. The ends lost 8 bases at V and 4 bases at J; junction bases unmatched: 3. The germline V gene has CDR1 MNHNY and CDR2 SVGAGI (reference sequence).

The chain employs TRBV6-5 and TRBJ1-1; D gene uncertain. The CDR3 loop spans 13 amino acids. Looked up from germline, CDR1 is MNHEY and CDR2 is SVGAGI. With 6 bases removed from V and 3 bases from J, the gap between germline ends came to 11 bases. The CDR3 region is CASREGGDTEAFF. The CDR3 nucleotides read TGTGCCAGCAGGGAGGGCGGAGACACTGAAGCTTTCTTT.

This clone was seen a few times. This sequence joins TRBV11-3 and TRBJ1-2; D not resolved. CDR3 length: 14 amino acids. The V and J ends lost 3 bases and 3 bases respectively, with 11 bases between them. From germline, CDR1 is SGHNT and CDR2 YENEEA. The DNA of the CDR3 is TGTGCCAGCAGCTTCGTTCAGCGTCACTATGGCTACACCTTC. Its translation: CASSFVQRHYGYTF.

A single count supports this clone. The chain couples TRBV6-5 to TRBJ2-1; perhaps TRBD2 as D (6 bases). Trimming cost V 0 bases and J 10 bases, with 19 bases left between them. This CDR3 spans 16 amino acids. Germline V CDR1 and CDR2: MNHEY, SVGAGI. The CDR3 nucleotides are TGTGCCAGCAGTTACTCGAGACTAGGGCCTCAGAAGGAGCAGTTCTTC. Residues: CASSYSRLGPQKEQFF.